This note documents a single T cell receptor (beta chain) sequence. What it binds is unknown. Germline values: CDR1 DFQATT, CDR2 SNEGSKA (reference sequence). With 3 bases removed from V and 4 bases from J, the gap between germline ends came to 4 bases. The CDR3 length is 11 residues. This entry comes from a study of T cell responses to AZD1222 COVID-19 vaccine. Study results and caveats: There were mostly white British donors and more females than males, and clonal diversity was possibly underestimated. Vaccine-associated CD4 TCRs spanned spike, dominant at 160-218 and 743-854. There were repertoire samples only from the period after the peak T cell response. Spike-specific TCRs gained breadth and depth after people received two AZD1222 doses.

Generated by immunoSEQ multiplex PCR, the TCRdb table keeps only in-frame clones and is missing some. The data contain more than 140,000 clones, 85% to 95% of them singletons. This chain connects TRBV20-1 to TRBJ1-3; no reliable D call. Material: peripheral blood, obtained on day 0 of MenACWY control vaccination. This clonotype was obtained from an adult in good health. The CDR3 region is CSASSGNTIYF. CDR3 sequence (DNA): TGCAGTGCTAGCAGCGGAAACACCATATATTTT.